Below, 32 T cell receptor beta chains from the same sample are listed, as sequenced in a study of shared clonotypes between healthy human individuals. Only in-frame clones appear in the TCRdb table, and some are missing; sequencing was by immunoSEQ multiplex PCR. The data contain 600,000 to 700,000 clones, roughly 72% of them seen just once; the ten biggest clones take up around 1.8%. The specimen was memory CD4+ T cells sorted from blood. Subset here: CD45RA-negative fraction. These receptors all come from a woman aged 25 to 39 in good health.

A few counts support this clone. The rearrangement links TRBV6-1 to TRBJ2-7; maybe TRBD2 (7 bases). The V end lost 6 bases, the J end lost 5 bases, and 20 bases lay between the germline ends. This CDR3 spans 15 amino acids. Germline-derived CDR1 and CDR2 are MNHNS and SASEGT. In nucleotides, the CDR3 is TGTGCCAGCAGGGGGGCGGGAGTAATACTCGACGAGCAGTACTTC. This translates into CASRGAGVILDEQYF.

In DNA form, the CDR3 reads TGTGCCAGCAGCTACGGACCGGGGGTGGGCACAGATACGCAGTATTTT. Protein sequence: CASSYGPGVGTDTQYF. The V gene is TRBV4-2, the J gene TRBJ2-3; D is possibly TRBD2 (6 bases). Germline CDR1 is LGHNA and CDR2 is YNFKEQ. V dropped 5 bases and J dropped 1 base, with 16 bases sitting between them. The length of the CDR3 is 16 residues.

This clone was counted between two and nine times. This chain joins TRBV7-3 and TRBJ2-1; TRBD2 might be the D (6 bases). Germline V gene data show CDR1 as SGHTA and CDR2 as FQGTGA. Trimming stripped 0 bases from V and 4 bases from J, with 10 bases between. The CDR3 runs to 15 residues. The CDR3, as DNA: TGTGCCAGCAGCTTAACGGGGGAGGCTTACAATGAGCAGTTCTTC. Translated, it gives CASSLTGEAYNEQFF. Full variable domain (outside the CDR3, taken from reference TRBV7-3 and TRBJ2-1): GAGVSQTPSNKVTEKGKYVELRCDPISGHTALYWYRQSLGQGPEFLIYFQGTGAADDSGLPNDRFFAVRPEGSVSTLKIQRTERGDSAVYLCASSLTGEAYNEQFFGPGTRLTVL.

The DNA for the CDR3 is TGCAGCGGACGGACAGGGGAAGGCTACACCTTC. This codes for CSGRTGEGYTF. The chain employs TRBV29-1 and TRBJ1-2, with 9 bases aligning to TRBD1. Germline CDR1 SQVTM, CDR2 ANQGSEA. V dropped 7 bases and J dropped 8; count of bases not matched to a gene: 5. The CDR3 spans 11 residues.

This rearrangement joins TRBV15 to TRBJ2-5; unclear D gene. V was shortened by 2 bases and J by 0 bases, with 10 bases between the two germline ends. The length of the CDR3 is 15 residues. Germline assignment: CDR1 LNHNV and CDR2 YYDKDF (reference sequence). CDR3 protein: CATSRRTVYQETQYF. CDR3 in DNA: TGTGCCACCAGCAGACGGACCGTGTACCAAGAGACCCAGTACTTC. Full variable domain (outside the CDR3, taken from reference TRBV15 and TRBJ2-5): DAMVIQNPRYQVTQFGKPVTLSCSQTLNHNVMYWYQQKSSQAPKLLFHYYDKDFNNEADTPDNFQSRRPNTSFCFLDIRSPGLGDTAMYLCATSRRTVYQETQYFGPGTRLLVL.

This sequence joins TRBV4-2 and TRBJ2-1; TRBD2 matches 7 bases. In germline, CDR1 is LGHNA, CDR2 YNFKEQ. The CDR3 covers 16 residues. V dropped 0 bases and J dropped 3; count of bases not matched to a gene: 5. The CDR3: CASSQDGGLNYNEQFF. The CDR3 bases are TGTGCCAGCAGCCAAGATGGGGGACTAAACTACAATGAGCAGTTCTTC.

This clone was seen once. The J gene is TRBJ2-7, the V gene TRBV5-1, with D uncertain. The V end was cut by 4 bases, the J end by 6 bases, with 11 bases between. This CDR3 is 12 amino acids long. Looked up from germline, CDR1 is SGHRS and CDR2 is YFSETQ. CDR3 DNA: TGCGCCAGCAGCACCGGACCCACCGAGCAGTACTTC. Amino acid sequence: CASSTGPTEQYF.

The chain has TRBV28 and TRBJ2-7, with 7 bases identical to TRBD1. CDR1 MDHEN and CDR2 SYDVKM come from the germline V gene. V lost 6 bases to trimming and J lost 2 bases; unmatched junction nucleotides: 7. The length of the CDR3 is 14 residues. Here the CDR3 reads CASRRTGPPYEQYF. The CDR3 nucleotides read TGTGCCAGCAGGCGGACAGGCCCTCCCTACGAGCAGTACTTC.

The J gene is TRBJ2-3, the V gene TRBV29-1, with D tentatively TRBD1 or TRBD2 (5 bases each). V shed 3 bases and J shed 2 bases, with 18 bases lying between them. The CDR3 totals 16 residues. CDR1 is SQVTM and CDR2 is ANQGSEA in the germline V gene. CDR3 in amino acids: CSVDPGLGRDTDTQYF. CDR3 bases: TGCAGCGTTGACCCGGGCCTGGGACGGGACACAGATACGCAGTATTTT.

V usage is TRBV10-3 and J usage is TRBJ2-3, with 8 bases matching TRBD1. Germline V gene sequence: CDR1 ENHRY, CDR2 SYGVKD. V trimming: 4 bases; J trimming: 3 bases; junction bases outside the gene matches: 3. The CDR3 is made up of 14 amino acids. The DNA of the CDR3 is TGTGCCATCAGTGGGACAGGGAGGACAGATACGCAGTATTTT. Its protein is CAISGTGRTDTQYF.

This clone was seen many times. V and J are TRBV4-2 and TRBJ1-5; no clear D. This CDR3 contains 12 residues. Germline-derived CDR1 and CDR2 are LGHNA and YNFKEQ. The V gene lost 0 bases and the J gene lost 7 bases, with 4 bases spanning the gap. The CDR3 loop is CASSQDTQPQHF. DNA of the CDR3: TGTGCCAGCAGCCAAGACACACAGCCCCAGCATTTT.

This chain uses TRBV7-9 with TRBJ2-2; 9 bases match TRBD2. Germline CDR1 SEHNR, CDR2 FQNEAQ (reference sequence). The CDR3 consists of 15 residues. J gave up 7 bases and V 5 bases, and 8 bases lay outside the gene matches. Written as DNA, the CDR3 is TGTGCCAGCAGCCTAAGCGGGAGGTCTGTCGGGGAGCTGTTTTTT. Translation gives CASSLSGRSVGELFF.

This clone has only a few counts. The chain joins TRBV5-1 to TRBJ2-5; the match to TRBD2 covers 9 bases. Germline loops: CDR1 SGHRS, CDR2 YFSETQ. J was trimmed by 2 bases and V by 4 bases; bases with no gene match: 6. CDR3 length equals 15 residues. Written as DNA, the CDR3 is TGCGCCAGCAGCCCCATCCTAGCGGGGCAAGAGACCCAGTACTTC. Its protein is CASSPILAGQETQYF.

The chain employs TRBV7-9 and TRBJ2-1; 12 nucleotides line up with TRBD2. V was clipped by 6 bases and J by 0 bases; unmatched bases: 6. CDR1 is SEHNR and CDR2 is FQNEAQ in the germline V gene (reference sequence). The CDR3 consists of 17 residues. CDR3 DNA sequence: TGTGCCAGCAGTCGACTAGCGGGAGCGAGCTCCTACAATGAGCAGTTCTTC. As protein: CASSRLAGASSYNEQFF.

The chain is built from TRBV5-6 and TRBJ1-3; D not resolved. Germline assignment: CDR1 SGHDT and CDR2 YYEEEE. V was clipped by 1 base and J by 0 bases, with 20 bases between them. The CDR3 covers 19 residues. CDR3 in DNA: TGTGCCAGCAGCTTGTGGACCCGCCCGTTGTCTAGCTCTGGAAACACCATATATTTT. Its translation is CASSLWTRPLSSSGNTIYF.

V usage is TRBV6-4 and J usage is TRBJ2-1; 10 bases fit TRBD2. This CDR3 spans 15 amino acids. Losses at the gene ends were 6 bases for V and 3 bases for J; bases not matched to a gene: 5. Per germline, CDR1 MRHNA and CDR2 SNTAGT. CDR3: CASSRLAGDYNEQFF. Here the CDR3 DNA reads TGTGCCAGCAGCCGACTAGCGGGTGACTACAATGAGCAGTTCTTC.

The chain carries TRBV30 and TRBJ2-4, with D perhaps matching TRBD2 (5 bases). The V end lost 0 bases, the J end lost 1 base, and 7 bases lay between the germline ends. This CDR3 has 14 amino acids. The germline CDR1 and CDR2 sequences are GTSNPN and SVGIG (reference sequence). The CDR3 coding sequence is TGTGCCTGGAGTGTCACGGGGGCCAAAAACATTCAGTACTTC. It codes for CAWSVTGAKNIQYF.

The CDR3 sequence is CASSVGQLSTDTQYF. Written as DNA, the CDR3 is TGTGCCAGCAGCGTGGGACAGCTTAGCACAGATACGCAGTATTTT. V is TRBV5-8 and J is TRBJ2-3; TRBD1 matches 7 bases. Germline loops: CDR1 SGHTS, CDR2 YDEGEE. The CDR3 totals 15 residues. Germline trimming cut 4 bases from V and 0 bases from J; bases unmatched to any gene: 5.

The chain is built from TRBV19 and TRBJ2-7, with 8 bases that match TRBD2. The CDR3 has 15 amino acids. J gave up 3 bases and V 6 bases, and 10 bases lay outside the gene matches. The germline V gene encodes CDR1 LNHDA and CDR2 SQIVND (reference sequence). This CDR3 is CASSTSGSRLYEQYF. CDR3 nucleotide sequence: TGTGCCAGTAGCACCAGCGGGAGTAGGCTCTACGAGCAGTACTTC.

This clone appeared a few times. The chain is built from TRBV18 and TRBJ2-2; D may be TRBD1 or TRBD2 (5 bases each). Germline V lookup: CDR1 KGHSH, CDR2 LQKENI. The CDR3 spans 16 residues. V lost 3 bases to trimming and J lost 3 bases, with 14 bases between them. The CDR3 DNA reads TGTGCCAGCTCACCTCTTGGGACCCCAGACACCGGGGAGCTGTTTTTT. As protein: CASSPLGTPDTGELFF.

The chain couples TRBV7-2 to TRBJ2-7; no firm D call. CDR3 size: 16 residues. Germline CDR1 and CDR2: SGHTA and FQGNSA. The V end was cut by 0 bases, the J end by 5 bases, with 17 bases between. The CDR3 reads CASSLALTARSHEQYF. CDR3 sequence (DNA): TGTGCCAGCAGCTTAGCTCTGACCGCTCGGAGCCACGAGCAGTACTTC.

This chain joins TRBV28 and TRBJ1-5, with TRBD1 as a possible D gene (5 bases). Trimming pared 5 bases from V and 7 bases from J, leaving 18 bases between. The CDR3 loop spans 15 amino acids. Germline-derived CDR1 and CDR2 are MDHEN and SYDVKM. The CDR3 here is CASSQTGTGGQPQHF. The CDR3 DNA follows: TGTGCCAGCAGTCAGACCGGGACTGGAGGCCAGCCCCAGCATTTT.

This clone was picked up many times. This chain joins TRBV19 and TRBJ2-2, with D unclear. Trimming cost V 11 bases and J 3 bases, with 16 bases left between them. Germline V CDR1 and CDR2: LNHDA, SQIVND (reference sequence). The CDR3 has 14 residues. The CDR3: CALGGPVYTGELFF. The CDR3 DNA sequence: TGTGCCCTAGGTGGGCCAGTTTACACCGGGGAGCTGTTTTTT.

V is TRBV5-1 and J is TRBJ2-5; D is unresolved. The CDR3 loop spans 14 amino acids. CDR1 SGHRS and CDR2 YFSETQ come from the germline V gene. The V and J ends lost 3 bases and 2 bases respectively, with 11 bases between them. CDR3 loop: CASSSINAQETQYF. For the CDR3, the DNA is TGCGCCAGCAGCTCCATCAACGCTCAAGAGACCCAGTACTTC.

This clone has just a few counts. Other DNA sequences of this sample code for an identical CDR3. The chain employs TRBV6-1 and TRBJ1-1; a possible D gene is TRBD1 (5 bases). Trimming pared 1 base from V and 1 base from J, leaving 7 bases between. CDR1 is MNHNS, CDR2 SASEGT, per germline. The CDR3 loop spans 14 amino acids. CDR3 sequence reads: CASSEGGRNTEAFF. DNA of the CDR3: TGTGCCAGCAGTGAAGGGGGCAGGAACACTGAAGCTTTCTTT.

CDR3 protein: CARVWAVFEQYF. The CDR3 nucleotides are TGTGCCAGAGTTTGGGCGGTGTTCGAGCAGTACTTC. The rearrangement links TRBV7-4 to TRBJ2-7; D is unresolved. Per the germline V gene, CDR1 is SGHVT and CDR2 is SQSDAQ. Trimming removed 9 bases from V and 6 bases from J, with 15 bases in between. This CDR3 is 12 amino acids long.

This clone occurred many times. The chain recombines TRBV28 with TRBJ2-3; 12 bases are a match to TRBD2. CDR1 MDHEN and CDR2 SYDVKM come from the germline V gene. The junction had 7 bases not matched to a gene; V was cut back by 5 bases and J by 1 base. This CDR3 region has 17 residues. The CDR3 region has the DNA TGTGCCAGCAGTCCATTGGGACTAGCGGGCGGCACAGATACGCAGTATTTT. Amino acid sequence: CASSPLGLAGGTDTQYF.

The rearrangement links TRBV28 to TRBJ1-2; D is perhaps TRBD1 (5 bases). Trimming shortened V by 3 bases and J by 8 bases, and 13 bases separated the two germline ends. This CDR3 is built from 13 residues. Per the germline V gene, CDR1 is MDHEN and CDR2 is SYDVKM. CDR3 amino acids: CASSFKGFGGYTF. The CDR3 nucleotides are TGTGCCAGCAGTTTTAAGGGGTTTGGAGGCTACACCTTC.

This rearrangement joins TRBV25-1 to TRBJ2-3, with 7 bases identical to TRBD2. V was pared by 8 bases and J by 5 bases, with 10 bases of the junction left unmatched. This CDR3 is 14 amino acids long. Germline CDR1 and CDR2: MGHDK and SYGVNS. The DNA of the CDR3 is TGTGCCAGCGGGAGGGGCGGGACGAGAGATACGCAGTATTTT. It encodes CASGRGGTRDTQYF.

V is TRBV5-1 and J is TRBJ2-7; maybe TRBD1 (5 bases). Trimming took off 1 base at V and 4 bases at J, with 9 bases between the two ends. CDR1 and CDR2 from the germline V gene are SGHRS and YFSETQ. The CDR3 contains 13 residues. This CDR3 is CASSLYRNYEQYF. In nucleotides, the CDR3 is TGCGCCAGCAGCTTGTACAGGAATTACGAGCAGTACTTC.

The genes are TRBV21-1 and TRBJ2-4; the DNA was not compared with TRBD2, the D call given in the table. TRBV21-1 is marked as a pseudogene. This CDR3 comprises 17 residues. The CDR3 region is CASSKSPSGRGKNIQYF. DNA for the CDR3: TGTGCCAGCAGCAAAAGCCCTAGCGGGAGAGGCAAAAACATTCAGTACTTC.

This clone was observed at least ten times. Different DNA sequences within this sample yield the same CDR3. The gene calls are TRBV19 and TRBJ1-5, with TRBD1 as a possible D gene (6 bases). Germline-derived CDR1 and CDR2 are LNHDA and SQIVND (reference sequence). V dropped 4 bases and J dropped 6 bases, with 10 bases sitting between them. The CDR3 is 13 amino acids. CDR3 in amino acids: CASSTQGGQPQHF. CDR3 coding DNA: TGTGCCAGTAGTACCCAAGGGGGTCAGCCCCAGCATTTT.